The source of this T cell receptor (beta chain) is a study of blood T cells in healthy people across ages. Points from the study as a whole: Donors of long life had a larger count of naive CD4+ cells and greater diversity than aged donors. Changes in expanded clonotypes were possibly confounded, as the CMV status of donors was unknown.

Concerning this clonotype itself: What it binds is unknown.

The junction had 2 bases not matched to a gene; V was cut back by 0 bases and J by 6 bases. CDR1 and CDR2 from the germline V gene are MNHNS and SASEGT. This CDR3 spans 14 amino acids. Peripheral blood from each donor was collected in a volume of about 10 milliliters. Through a sample-barcoded 5' primer and a J-beta primer mix, a second PCR was run for roughly 7 to 12 cycles. TCRdb called the 5' RACE reads again in MiXCR, with one record for every CDR3 protein. The sample lists about 640,000 distinct CDR3 sequences, about 53% occurring once. The sequencing input was blood. This TCR derives from a man aged 55 to 70 in good health. This chain uses TRBV6-1 with TRBJ2-4; 7 bases agree with TRBD1. The CDR3 protein is CASSEATGRNIQYF. In nucleotides, the CDR3 is TGTGCCAGCAGTGAAGCGACAGGGAGAAACATTCAGTACTTC.